The clone carrying this T cell receptor beta chain has a handful of counts. The data were obtained in a study of T cells in Graves' hyperthyroidism and ophthalmopathy. The CDR3 contains 15 residues. The V end lost 4 bases, the J end lost 4 bases, and 17 bases lay between the germline ends. The germline V gene encodes CDR1 MRHNA and CDR2 SNTAGT. Template material for amplifying TCR beta CDR3 regions consisted of RNA transcripts. During a first-round RT-PCR of the TCR CDR3, the HTBI primer set was used. MiXCR, applied by TCRdb to the multiplex PCR reads, yields one record per CDR3 protein. The data show 350,000 or so distinct CDR3 sequences, around a sixth seen once.

This rearrangement joins TRBV6-4 to TRBJ2-7, with D possibly being TRBD2 (6 bases). The specimen sequenced was blood. The source is a woman in her 50s with Graves' hyperthyroidism. This CDR3 reads CASSVSEEGWYEQYV. CDR3 nucleotide sequence: TGTGCCAGCAGTGTCTCGGAGGAGGGGTGGTACGAGCAGTACGTC.